What follows are 7 T cell receptor beta chains derived from one specimen sequenced in a study of T cells in localized non-small cell lung cancer. Sequencing used immunoSEQ multiplex PCR; TCRdb keeps in-frame clones, though not all of them. This table holds tens of thousands of clones, 80% to 90% found once. The sample here was peripheral blood, taken before any cancer treatment. These receptors all stem from an older male donor with stage III squamous cell lung carcinoma.

This sequence joins TRBV10-2 and TRBJ2-1; 8 positions match TRBD2. The CDR3 is 13 amino acids. Looked up from germline, CDR1 is WSHSY and CDR2 is SAAADI. J gave up 15 bases and V 5 bases, and 12 bases lay outside the gene matches. Written as DNA, the CDR3 is TGCGCCAGCAGTTCCGGGACTAGATCCAGGCCGTTCTTC. Amino acid sequence: CASSSGTRSRPFF.

The J gene is TRBJ1-4, the V gene TRBV28, with D maybe TRBD1 (5 bases). Germline V gene sequence: CDR1 MDHEN, CDR2 SYDVKM. Trimming removed 3 bases at V and 1 base at J, with 12 bases between. The CDR3 covers 16 residues. CDR3 residues: CASSFFLDKTNEKLFF. The CDR3 DNA is TGTGCCAGCAGTTTTTTTTTGGACAAAACTAATGAAAAACTGTTTTTT.

The J gene is TRBJ1-1, the V gene TRBV5-1; D may be TRBD1 (5 bases). V dropped 3 bases and J dropped 5 bases, with 8 bases sitting between them. Germline CDR1 SGHRS, CDR2 YFSETQ. The CDR3 length is 12 residues. The CDR3 nucleotides are TGCGCCAGCAGCTGGGGGTCGACTGAAGCTTTCTTT. This translates into CASSWGSTEAFF.

V is TRBV4-1 and J is TRBJ1-3; D not resolved. This CDR3 comprises 16 residues. In germline, CDR1 is MGHRA, CDR2 YSYEKL. Trimming left V 4 bases short and J 7 bases short, with 20 bases between. DNA for the CDR3: TGCGCCAGCAGCCGTCTCCCGGTTTTACTAGGGAACACCATATATTTT. It encodes CASSRLPVLLGNTIYF.

The chain couples TRBV5-5 to TRBJ2-7; the D is unclear. V was shortened by 5 bases and J by 3 bases, with 21 bases between the two germline ends. Germline CDR1 reads SGHKS; CDR2 reads YYEKEE (reference sequence). This CDR3 is built from 16 residues. As DNA, the CDR3 is TGTGCCAGCAGGCTCCAGACTTCCACGTCACTCTACGAGCAGTACTTC. Its translation is CASRLQTSTSLYEQYF.

The chain employs TRBV6-5 and TRBJ1-6; TRBD1 matches at 9 bases. CDR1 and CDR2 (germline): MNHEY, SVGAGI. The ends lost 2 bases at V and 7 bases at J; junction bases unmatched: 6. The CDR3 length is 16 residues. DNA for the CDR3: TGTGCCAGCAGTTACGAGAGACAGGGGGTGAATTCACCCCTCCACTTT. Amino acids: CASSYERQGVNSPLHF.

The V gene is TRBV6-5, the J gene TRBJ1-6; 8 positions match TRBD1. Trimming removed 5 bases from V and 7 bases from J; junction bases left unmatched: 4. The CDR3 has 14 residues. Germline values: CDR1 MNHEY, CDR2 SVGAGI. In DNA form, the CDR3 reads TGTGCCAGCAGTCAGGGGGCTACCAATTCACCCCTCCACTTT. Its translation: CASSQGATNSPLHF.